This T cell receptor (beta chain) was recorded in a study of cytomegalovirus exposure and HLA in healthy donors. Study observations and caveats: Cytomegalovirus association was listed for 164 TCR beta chains. The authors confirmed in vitro that three CMV-associated chains were specific for CMV antigens.

Sequenced by immunoSEQ multiplex PCR; TCRdb stores in-frame clones only, minus some. Here the sample spans roughly 150,000 clones, under 90% being singletons. A 120-subject validation cohort, separate from the 666-subject first cohort, supplied the donors. The germline V gene has CDR1 MDHEN and CDR2 SYDVKM. The CDR3 is made up of 12 amino acids. V lost 8 bases and J 4 bases, leaving 10 bases between the germline ends. Comments on this clone: What it recognizes is unknown.

Sequencing used PBMCs. The chain joins TRBV28 to TRBJ2-3; a possible D gene is TRBD1 (5 bases). The clonotype comes from a woman between 18 and 30 years old in good health and CMV-seropositive. This CDR3 reads CASRQISDTQYF. For the CDR3, the DNA is TGTGCCAGCCGACAGATATCAGATACGCAGTATTTT.